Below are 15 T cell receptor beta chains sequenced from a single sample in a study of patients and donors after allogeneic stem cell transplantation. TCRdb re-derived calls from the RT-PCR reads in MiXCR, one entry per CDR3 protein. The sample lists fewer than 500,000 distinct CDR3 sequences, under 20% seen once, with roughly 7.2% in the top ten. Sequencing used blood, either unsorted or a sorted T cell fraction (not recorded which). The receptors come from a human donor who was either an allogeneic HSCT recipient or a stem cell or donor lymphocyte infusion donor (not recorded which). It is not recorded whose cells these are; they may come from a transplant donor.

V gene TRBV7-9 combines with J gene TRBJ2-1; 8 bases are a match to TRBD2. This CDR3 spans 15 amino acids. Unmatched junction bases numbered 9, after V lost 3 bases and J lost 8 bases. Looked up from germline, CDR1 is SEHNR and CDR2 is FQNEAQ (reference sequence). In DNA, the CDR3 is TGTGCCAGCAGCTTCCTGGCGGGGGGTGTCGATGAGCAGTTCTTC. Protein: CASSFLAGGVDEQFF.

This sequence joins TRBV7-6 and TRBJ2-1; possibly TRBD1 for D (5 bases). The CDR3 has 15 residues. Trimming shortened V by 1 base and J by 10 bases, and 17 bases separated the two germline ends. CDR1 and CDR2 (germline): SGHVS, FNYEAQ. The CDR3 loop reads CASSLDWGASWEQFF. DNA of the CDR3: TGTGCCAGCAGCTTAGATTGGGGCGCCAGTTGGGAGCAGTTCTTC.

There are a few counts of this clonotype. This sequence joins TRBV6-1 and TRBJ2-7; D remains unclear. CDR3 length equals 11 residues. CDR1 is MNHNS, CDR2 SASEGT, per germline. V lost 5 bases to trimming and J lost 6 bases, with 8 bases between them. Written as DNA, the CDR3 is TGTGCCAGCAGTACGCCACCCGAGCAGTACTTC. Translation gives CASSTPPEQYF.

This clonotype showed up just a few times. The DNA for the CDR3 is TGCGCCAGCGCCCCCCAAGACACCGGATCGGGCTACACCTTC. Its translation: CASAPQDTGSGYTF. J is TRBJ1-2 and V is TRBV5-1; D is undetermined. Trimming left V 7 bases short and J 8 bases short, with 21 bases between. CDR3 length: 14 residues. The germline V gene encodes CDR1 SGHRS and CDR2 YFSETQ. Using reference TRBV5-1 and TRBJ1-2 for the parts outside the CDR3, the full variable domain is KAGVTQTPRYLIKTRGQQVTLSCSPISGHRSVSWYQQTPGQGLQFLFEYFSETQRNKGNFPGRFSGRQFSNSRSEMNVSTLELGDSALYLCASAPQDTGSGYTFGSGTRLTVV.

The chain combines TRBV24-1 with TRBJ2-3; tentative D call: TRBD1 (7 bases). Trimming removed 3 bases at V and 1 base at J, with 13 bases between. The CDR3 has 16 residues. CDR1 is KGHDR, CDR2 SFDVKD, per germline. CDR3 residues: CATSDRGRDGTDTQYF. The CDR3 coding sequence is TGTGCCACCAGTGATAGGGGGCGGGACGGCACAGATACGCAGTATTTT.

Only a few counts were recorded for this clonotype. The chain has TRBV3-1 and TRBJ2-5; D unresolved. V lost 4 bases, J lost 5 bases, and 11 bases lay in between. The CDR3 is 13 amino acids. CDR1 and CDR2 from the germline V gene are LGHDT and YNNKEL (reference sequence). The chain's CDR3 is CASSLPPPETQYF. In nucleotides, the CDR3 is TGTGCCAGCAGCCTACCCCCCCCGGAGACCCAGTACTTC.

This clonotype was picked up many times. CDR3 in amino acids: CASSYGSEQYF. For the CDR3, the DNA is TGTGCCAGCAGTTACGGGAGCGAGCAGTACTTC. This sequence joins TRBV12-3 or TRBV12-4 and TRBJ2-7; D possibly corresponds to TRBD2 (6 bases). Trimming cost V 4 bases and J 6 bases, with 7 bases left between them. The CDR3 sequence is 11 residues long.

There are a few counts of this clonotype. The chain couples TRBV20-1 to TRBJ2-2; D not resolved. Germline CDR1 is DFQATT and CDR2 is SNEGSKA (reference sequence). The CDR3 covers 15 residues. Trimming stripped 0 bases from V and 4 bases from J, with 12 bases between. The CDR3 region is CSARDRRVGTGELFF. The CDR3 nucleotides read TGCAGTGCTAGAGATCGCCGCGTGGGCACCGGGGAGCTGTTTTTT.

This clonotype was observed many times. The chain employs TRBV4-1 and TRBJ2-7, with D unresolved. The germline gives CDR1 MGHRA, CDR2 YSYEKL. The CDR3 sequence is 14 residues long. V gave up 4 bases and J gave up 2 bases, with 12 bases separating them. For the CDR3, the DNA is TGCGCCAGCAGCCTTACCTCCCGACCCTACGAGCAGTACTTC. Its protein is CASSLTSRPYEQYF.

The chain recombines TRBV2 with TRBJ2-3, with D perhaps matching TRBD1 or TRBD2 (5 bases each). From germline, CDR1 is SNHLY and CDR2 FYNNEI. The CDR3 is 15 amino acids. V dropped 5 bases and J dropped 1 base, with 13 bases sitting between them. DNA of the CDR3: TGTGCCAGCAGTCCTCAGGGAGTGGGCACAGATACGCAGTATTTT. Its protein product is CASSPQGVGTDTQYF.

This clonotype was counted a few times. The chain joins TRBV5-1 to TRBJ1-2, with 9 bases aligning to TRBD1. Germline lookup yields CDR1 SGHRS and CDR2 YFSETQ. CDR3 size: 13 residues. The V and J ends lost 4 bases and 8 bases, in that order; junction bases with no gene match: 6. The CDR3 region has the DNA TGCGCCAGCAGCCAGGGACAGGGAAACGGCTACACCTTC. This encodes CASSQGQGNGYTF.

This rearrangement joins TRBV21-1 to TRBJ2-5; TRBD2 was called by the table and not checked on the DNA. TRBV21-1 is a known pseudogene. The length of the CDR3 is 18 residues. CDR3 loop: CASSKVLLLAGCLETQYF. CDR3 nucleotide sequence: TGTGCCAGCAGCAAAGTTCTCCTGCTAGCGGGGTGTTTAGAGACCCAGTACTTC.

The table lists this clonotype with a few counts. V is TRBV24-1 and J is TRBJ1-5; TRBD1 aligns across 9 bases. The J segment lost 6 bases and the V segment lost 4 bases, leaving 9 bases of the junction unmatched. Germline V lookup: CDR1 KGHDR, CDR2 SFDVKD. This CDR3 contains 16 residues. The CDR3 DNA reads TGTGCCACCAGTGACCCCGGACAGGGGCGCAGTCAGCCCCAGCATTTT. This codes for CATSDPGQGRSQPQHF.

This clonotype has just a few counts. The DNA for the CDR3 is TGTGCCAGCAGCCAAGTAAGGGGACAGCCTACCAAAAACATTCAGTACTTC. This codes for CASSQVRGQPTKNIQYF. This chain connects TRBV3-1 to TRBJ2-4, with 7 nucleotides matching TRBD1. The CDR3 spans 17 residues. The ends lost 1 base at V and 2 bases at J; junction bases unmatched: 8. CDR1 LGHDT and CDR2 YNNKEL come from the germline V gene (reference sequence).

For the CDR3, the DNA is TGCGCCAGCAGTCCAGGGGAAAAGCAGCCCCAGCATTTT. It encodes CASSPGEKQPQHF. This chain uses TRBV4-1 with TRBJ1-5; TRBD1 is a possible D gene (6 bases). The germline CDR1 and CDR2 sequences are MGHRA and YSYEKL. The CDR3 loop spans 13 amino acids. The V end was cut by 6 bases, the J end by 7 bases, with 13 bases between.